These T cell receptor beta chains were read from a single sample in a study of T cell responses to AZD1222 COVID-19 vaccine. Only in-frame clones appear in the TCRdb table, and some are missing; sequencing was by immunoSEQ multiplex PCR. The profile shows approximately 170,000 clones, 80% to 95% of them singletons. The sample was peripheral blood, taken on day 0 of AZD1222 vaccination. All receptors come from an adult in good health. The CDR3 runs from the conserved cysteine through the conserved F or W. D genes are given only for firm matches. Size values are once, few and many counts, or a class for expanded clones, and some rows have none.

j_call clone_size v_call cdr3_length d_call cdr3_aa cdr3_nt
TRBJ2-3 . TRBV29-1 14 TRBD1 CSARDRGRTDTQYF TGCAGCGCTCGGGACAGGGGGCGTACAGATACGCAGTATTTT
TRBJ2-3 . TRBV3-1/TRBV3-2 19 TRBD2 CASSQDRGTSGRSTDTQYF TGTGCCAGCAGCCAAGATCGGGGGACTAGCGGGAGAAGTACAGATACGCAGTATTTT
TRBJ2-7 . TRBV28 17 . CASTPPYSSDQTYEQYF TGTGCCAGCACTCCCCCATATTCTAGCGATCAAACCTACGAGCAGTACTTC
TRBJ1-2 . TRBV5-4 15 . CASSDRGSRGYGYTF TGTGCCAGCAGCGACCGGGGCTCACGCGGCTATGGCTACACCTTC
TRBJ1-1 . TRBV19 13 . CASSVNRVTEAFF TGTGCCAGTAGTGTCAACAGGGTTACTGAAGCTTTCTTT
TRBJ1-5 . TRBV28 18 . CATVRAPGSLLSNQPQHF TGTGCCACCGTCCGGGCTCCTGGTTCCCTACTTAGCAATCAGCCCCAGCATTTT
TRBJ2-1 . TRBV2 15 TRBD2 CASKKLAGEYNEQFF TGTGCCAGCAAGAAACTAGCGGGAGAGTACAATGAGCAGTTCTTC
TRBJ2-2 . TRBV5-1 17 TRBD2 CASSPGTSGKNTGELFF TGCGCCAGCAGCCCCGGGACTAGCGGGAAGAACACCGGGGAGCTGTTTTTT
TRBJ1-4 . TRBV19 16 . CASSMPRTVEHEKLFF TGTGCCAGTAGTATGCCCCGGACAGTTGAGCATGAAAAACTGTTTTTT
TRBJ2-2 . TRBV23-1 13 . CASSQSTGWELFF TGCGCCAGCAGTCAATCAACAGGGTGGGAGCTGTTTTTT
TRBJ2-3 . TRBV28 15 . CASRMRLVGTDTQYF TGTGCCAGCAGAATGCGACTGGTGGGGACAGATACGCAGTATTTT
TRBJ1-1 . TRBV6-5 14 . CASSAFLMNTEAFF TGTGCCAGCAGCGCCTTCCTCATGAACACTGAAGCTTTCTTT
TRBJ1-1 . TRBV6-5 12 . CASSPDKAEAFF TGTGCCAGCAGCCCAGACAAGGCTGAAGCTTTCTTT
TRBJ2-7 . TRBV6-4 15 TRBD1 CASSVTGTGSYEQYF TGTGCCAGCAGTGTTACCGGGACAGGGAGCTACGAGCAGTACTTC
TRBJ1-4 . TRBV10-1 11 . CASREGGDAIF TGCGCCAGCAGAGAGGGGGGGGACGCGATTTTT
TRBJ2-1 . TRBV24-1 14 . CATSRGQSYNEQFF TGTGCCACCAGTAGGGGTCAGTCCTACAATGAGCAGTTCTTC
TRBJ1-2 . TRBV6-5 13 . CASSYDRTRSYTF TGTGCCAGCAGTTACGACAGGACGAGGAGCTACACCTTC
TRBJ2-3 . TRBV19 13 . CASSPQRGDTQYF TGTGCCAGTAGTCCCCAGCGCGGAGATACGCAGTATTTT
TRBJ2-7 . TRBV2 12 . CASSARGTQQYF TGTGCCAGCAGTGCTAGGGGAACGCAGCAGTACTTC
TRBJ2-1 once TRBV6-5 15 . CASYPGGISYNEQFF TGTGCCAGCTATCCGGGCGGGATCTCCTACAATGAGCAGTTCTTC
TRBJ2-5 once TRBV18 15 TRBD1 CASSRGTGGEETQYF TGTGCCAGCTCTCGAGGGACAGGGGGAGAAGAGACCCAGTACTTC
TRBJ2-1 . TRBV4-1 14 . CASSTSSGLGEQFF TGCGCCAGCAGCACTTCAAGCGGTCTAGGCGAGCAGTTCTTC
TRBJ2-2 . TRBV28 15 TRBD1 CASRSGQGATGELFF TGTGCCAGCAGGTCGGGACAGGGGGCGACCGGGGAGCTGTTTTTT
TRBJ2-2 . TRBV6-5 15 . CASSIRTDMGGELFF TGTGCCAGCAGTATTAGGACTGACATGGGCGGGGAGCTGTTTTTT
TRBJ1-2 . TRBV6-5 16 . CASSYPSGEGDYGYTF TGTGCCAGCAGTTACCCCTCCGGGGAGGGGGACTATGGCTACACCTTC
TRBJ1-2 . TRBV5-1 14 TRBD1 CASSAGQGRYGYTF TGCGCCAGCAGCGCGGGACAGGGACGCTATGGCTACACCTTC
TRBJ1-1 . TRBV11-2 14 . CASSFGTVNTEAFF TGTGCCAGCAGCTTCGGGACCGTGAACACTGAAGCTTTCTTT
TRBJ1-1 once TRBV20-1 10 . CSVGRGEAFF TGCAGTGTGGGGAGGGGGGAAGCTTTCTTT
TRBJ2-7 . TRBV5-1 12 . CASSSVAEEQYF TGCGCCAGCAGCTCGGTAGCGGAAGAGCAGTACTTC
TRBJ2-3 . TRBV27 15 . CASSRMMGITDTQYF TGTGCCAGCAGTCGAATGATGGGAATAACAGATACGCAGTATTTT
TRBJ2-5 . TRBV12-5 14 . CASDTRDLPETQYF TGTGCTAGTGACACTCGGGACTTGCCGGAGACCCAGTACTTC
TRBJ2-1 . TRBV7-9 15 . CASSLGDLLGNEQFF TGTGCCAGCAGCTTAGGGGACCTCCTGGGGAATGAGCAGTTCTTC
TRBJ2-3 . TRBV5-6 18 . CASSFHGLGKYSTDTQYF TGTGCCAGCAGCTTCCATGGGTTGGGGAAGTATAGCACAGATACGCAGTATTTT
TRBJ2-7 once TRBV6-5 15 TRBD1 CASSYSRQGAGEQYF TGTGCCAGCAGTTACTCCCGACAGGGGGCAGGGGAGCAGTACTTC
TRBJ2-2 . TRBV6-1 18 TRBD1 CASSATPPGRGSTGELFF TGTGCCAGCAGTGCTACCCCCCCGGGCAGGGGGAGCACCGGGGAGCTGTTTTTT
TRBJ2-3 . TRBV27 17 . CASSFLFVTASTDTQYF TGTGCCAGCAGTTTCCTATTCGTGACGGCTAGCACAGATACGCAGTATTTT
TRBJ1-5 . TRBV28 17 . CASSLWADRNSNQPQHF TGTGCCAGCAGTTTATGGGCCGACAGAAATAGCAATCAGCCCCAGCATTTT
TRBJ1-2 . TRBV4-1 16 . CASSQDSRDKTYGYTF TGCGCCAGCAGCCAAGATTCCCGGGACAAAACCTATGGCTACACCTTC
TRBJ1-2 . TRBV5-4 13 . CASSLALGNGYTF TGTGCCAGCAGCTTGGCTCTGGGAAATGGCTACACCTTC
TRBJ2-1 . TRBV7-3 15 TRBD2 CASSFGTSGSVEQFF TGTGCCAGCAGCTTCGGGACTAGCGGGAGTGTTGAGCAGTTCTTC
TRBJ2-3 . TRBV28 14 TRBD2 CASSIAGVGDTQYF TGTGCCAGCAGCATAGCGGGAGTCGGAGATACGCAGTATTTT
TRBJ1-2 . TRBV11-2 14 TRBD1 CASSPDRANYGYTF TGTGCCAGCAGCCCGGACAGGGCTAACTATGGCTACACCTTC
TRBJ1-6 . TRBV27 15 TRBD1 CASSWGQPYNSPLHF TGTGCCAGCAGTTGGGGACAGCCTTATAATTCACCCCTCCACTTT
TRBJ1-5 once TRBV11-2 15 . CASSLDLDSNQPQHF TGTGCCAGCAGCTTGGACTTAGATAGCAATCAGCCCCAGCATTTT
TRBJ2-1 once TRBV7-9 14 TRBD2 CASGLASSYNEQFF TGTGCCAGCGGACTAGCGTCCTCCTACAATGAGCAGTTCTTC
TRBJ2-2 . TRBV24-1 15 TRBD2 CATRSGTTNTGELFF TGTGCCACCAGAAGCGGGACGACGAACACCGGGGAGCTGTTTTTT
TRBJ1-6 once TRBV25-1 15 . CASSESRNYNSPLHF TGTGCCAGCAGTGAGTCTCGGAACTATAATTCACCCCTCCACTTT
TRBJ2-2 . TRBV7-2 16 TRBD1 CASSPGQGRNTGELFF TGTGCCAGCAGCCCAGGACAGGGTCGGAACACCGGGGAGCTGTTTTTT
TRBJ2-7 . TRBV5-4 13 . CASSSPDSYEQYF TGTGCCAGCAGCTCTCCAGATTCCTACGAGCAGTACTTC
TRBJ1-1 . TRBV2 12 . CASREGNTEAFF TGTGCCAGCAGAGAGGGGAACACTGAAGCTTTCTTT
TRBJ1-5 . TRBV4-2 15 . CASSQQEYSNQPQHF TGTGCCAGCAGCCAACAGGAATATAGCAATCAGCCCCAGCATTTT
TRBJ2-7 . TRBV10-3 13 . CAISASDTYEQYF TGTGCCATCAGTGCCTCCGACACATACGAGCAGTACTTC
TRBJ2-7 . TRBV20-1 15 TRBD1 CSASPDRGLSYEQYF TGCAGTGCTAGTCCGGACAGGGGCCTCTCCTACGAGCAGTACTTC
TRBJ1-3 . TRBV5-1 15 . CASSLSVSSGNTIYF TGCGCCAGCAGCTTGAGCGTCTCCTCTGGAAACACCATATATTTT
TRBJ1-1 . TRBV27 14 . CASSLGAVNTEAFF TGTGCCAGCAGCCTAGGGGCGGTGAACACTGAAGCTTTCTTT
TRBJ1-5 . TRBV7-8 15 . CASSFSRISNQPQHF TGTGCCAGCAGCTTTAGCCGGATTAGCAATCAGCCCCAGCATTTT
TRBJ2-1 . TRBV5-1 15 . CASSLDGLSYNEQFF TGCGCCAGCAGCCTGGACGGGCTATCCTACAATGAGCAGTTCTTC
TRBJ1-6 . TRBV18 13 TRBD1 CASSGDRNSPLHF TGTGCCAGCTCGGGGGACAGGAATTCACCCCTCCACTTT
TRBJ2-2 . TRBV18 16 . CASSPPGLPTSGELFF TGTGCCAGCTCACCCCCGGGACTCCCTACCTCCGGGGAGCTGTTTTTT